This TCR beta chain is drawn from a study of CD4 and CD8 cells across lung adenocarcinoma regions. The V gene's germline CDR1 is SGHTA and CDR2 FQGNSA. The CDR3 is 15 amino acids. TCRdb redid the calling of the PCR reads with MiXCR, one entry per CDR3 protein. The data contain 5,200 or so distinct CDR3 sequences, about half of them singletons. The patients had localized lung adenocarcinoma, a non-small cell subtype. The chain joins TRBV7-2 to TRBJ2-1; 10 bases match TRBD2. The J call is uncertain, as TRBJ2-5 better fits the DNA end. Sequences were obtained from CD8+ T cells from the margin of a lung tumor. The source is a male donor with lung adenocarcinoma. The CD4 and CD8 labels of this study may be unreliable. The CDR3 is CASSLYASGSLAQYF. The CDR3 region has the DNA TGTGCCAGCAGCTTATATGCTAGCGGGAGTCTCGCCCAGTACTTC.